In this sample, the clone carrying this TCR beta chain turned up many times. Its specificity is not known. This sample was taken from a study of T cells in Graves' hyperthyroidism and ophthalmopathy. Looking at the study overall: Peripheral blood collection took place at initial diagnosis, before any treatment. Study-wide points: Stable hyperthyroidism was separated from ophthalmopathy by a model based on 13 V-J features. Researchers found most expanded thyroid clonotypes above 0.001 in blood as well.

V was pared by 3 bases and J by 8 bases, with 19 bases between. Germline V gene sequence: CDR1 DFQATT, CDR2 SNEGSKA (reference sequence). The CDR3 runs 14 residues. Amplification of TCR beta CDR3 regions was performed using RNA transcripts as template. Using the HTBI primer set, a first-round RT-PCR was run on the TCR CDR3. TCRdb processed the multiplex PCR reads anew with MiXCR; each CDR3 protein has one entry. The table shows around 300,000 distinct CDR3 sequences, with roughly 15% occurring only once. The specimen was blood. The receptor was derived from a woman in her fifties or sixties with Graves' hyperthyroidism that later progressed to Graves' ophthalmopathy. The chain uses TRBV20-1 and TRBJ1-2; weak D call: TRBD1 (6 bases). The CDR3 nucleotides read TGCAGTGCTAGTCCAGGGCAGGGGCTCAGCGGCTACACCTTC. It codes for CSASPGQGLSGYTF.